This passage covers 21 T cell receptor beta chains from one sample sequenced in a study of regulatory T cells in long-lasting Graves disease. Researchers made TCR beta libraries by using iRepertoire HTBI primers and running Arm-PCR on CDR3 regions. MiXCR was run by TCRdb on the multiplex PCR reads, yielding one entry per CDR3 protein. The sample records about 560,000 distinct CDR3 sequences, 15% to 20% being singletons. As for time point: newly diagnosed GD, antithyroid drugs for less than 3 months. The TCR library was made from RNA that had been extracted from PBMCs in TRIzol. These data also featured in a second study, about T cells in Graves' hyperthyroidism and ophthalmopathy.

Here the sequenced sample was peripheral blood mononuclear cells (PBMCs), taken at new diagnosis, from a patient treated with antithyroid drugs. These TCRs come from a man younger than 35 with Graves disease.

The chain recombines TRBV19 with TRBJ1-2; no definite D call. The germline V and J ends were trimmed by 1 base and 0 bases, with 9 bases remaining between them. The CDR3 runs to 15 residues. The germline CDR1 and CDR2 sequences are LNHDA and SQIVND (reference sequence). CDR3 nucleotide sequence: TGTGCCAGTAGTATAGTTCTGCGAGCTAACTATGGCTACACCTTC. It translates to CASSIVLRANYGYTF.

J is TRBJ2-3 and V is TRBV27, with 9 positions matching TRBD2. The germline CDR1 and CDR2 sequences are MNHEY and SMNVEV (reference sequence). Germline trimming cut 1 base from V and 5 bases from J; bases unmatched to any gene: 7. The CDR3 is 16 residues long. Here the CDR3 reads CASSLFRGRVVDTQYF. DNA for the CDR3: TGTGCCAGCAGTTTATTCCGCGGGAGGGTGGTAGATACGCAGTATTTT.

This clonotype has ten or more counts. This chain uses TRBV7-3 with TRBJ2-5; D tentatively fits TRBD1 or TRBD2 (5 bases each). The V end was cut by 2 bases, the J end by 2 bases, with 12 bases between. The germline CDR1 and CDR2 sequences are SGHTA and FQGTGA. This CDR3 is 15 amino acids long. In DNA, the CDR3 is TGTGCCAGCAGCTTATCGGGACGCCAACAAGAGACCCAGTACTTC. Protein product: CASSLSGRQQETQYF. The entire variable domain, with the rest obtained from reference TRBV7-3 and TRBJ2-5, is as follows: GAGVSQTPSNKVTEKGKYVELRCDPISGHTALYWYRQSLGQGPEFLIYFQGTGAADDSGLPNDRFFAVRPEGSVSTLKIQRTERGDSAVYLCASSLSGRQQETQYFGPGTRLLVL.

The chain couples TRBV3-1 to TRBJ1-5; no reliable D call. Trimming took off 6 bases at V and 8 bases at J, with 17 bases between the two ends. The CDR3 covers 14 residues. CDR1 is LGHDT, CDR2 YNNKEL, per germline (reference sequence). The CDR3 loop reads CASSPTHTRKPQHF. The CDR3 DNA follows: TGTGCCAGCAGTCCAACTCACACCCGCAAGCCCCAGCATTTT.

This clonotype was seen a few times. The chain couples TRBV6-2 or TRBV6-3 to TRBJ2-2; D uncertain. From germline, CDR1 is MNHEY and CDR2 SVGEGT. The length of the CDR3 is 13 residues. V lost 9 bases, J lost 2 bases, and 10 bases lay in between. In DNA, the CDR3 is TGTGCCAGTCTTACCACAAACACCGGGGAGCTGTTTTTT. Its translation: CASLTTNTGELFF.

This sequence joins TRBV28 and TRBJ1-1, with D unclear. V was cut by 9 bases and J by 2 bases, with 7 bases left in between. The CDR3 length is 11 residues. Germline V CDR1 and CDR2: MDHEN, SYDVKM. The CDR3 here is CARSHNTEAFF. CDR3 DNA: TGTGCCAGGAGCCACAACACTGAAGCTTTCTTT. The variable domain in full, completed from reference TRBV28 and TRBJ1-1, reads DVKVTQSSRYLVKRTGEKVFLECVQDMDHENMFWYRQDPGLGLRLIYFSYDVKMKEKGDIPEGYSVSREKKERFSLILESASTNQTSMYLCARSHNTEAFFGQGTRLTVV.

The chain employs TRBV7-8 and TRBJ2-5; 14 bases align to TRBD2. This CDR3 region has 18 residues. Germline loops: CDR1 SGHVS, CDR2 FQNEAQ. Unmatched junction bases numbered 15, after V lost 5 bases and J lost 7 bases. The CDR3 protein is CASSPGTSGSFRAGTQYF. The DNA of the CDR3 is TGTGCCAGCAGCCCGGGGACTAGCGGGAGTTTTAGGGCGGGGACCCAGTACTTC.

Many counts were recorded for this clonotype. The genes are TRBV3-1 and TRBJ2-7, with D uncertain. This CDR3 is 13 amino acids long. Germline CDR1 LGHDT, CDR2 YNNKEL (reference sequence). Deletions cut 0 bases from V and 2 bases from J, with 5 bases between. Here the CDR3 reads CASSQDPAYEQYF. DNA for the CDR3: TGTGCCAGCAGCCAAGATCCCGCCTACGAGCAGTACTTC.

This clonotype was detected many times. The chain couples TRBV5-1 to TRBJ1-1; 7 bases match TRBD1. This CDR3 spans 15 amino acids. V lost 6 bases, J lost 5 bases, and 13 bases stayed unmatched. CDR1 is SGHRS, CDR2 YFSETQ, per germline. This CDR3 is CASKNGGAGGTEAFF. The CDR3 coding sequence is TGCGCCAGCAAGAATGGCGGGGCAGGGGGGACTGAAGCTTTCTTT.

This clonotype was seen repeatedly, ten times or more. The rearrangement links TRBV12-3 or TRBV12-4 to TRBJ2-2; TRBD1 matches 7 bases. V lost 3 bases to trimming and J lost 1 base; unmatched junction nucleotides: 5. This CDR3 spans 16 amino acids. The CDR3 region has the DNA TGTGCCAGCAGTTTTTTGACAGGGCGGAACACCGGGGAGCTGTTTTTT. Its translation: CASSFLTGRNTGELFF.

This clonotype was picked up a small number of times. This chain links TRBV30 with TRBJ2-7; D is unclear. The CDR3 loop spans 15 amino acids. Germline V gene sequence: CDR1 GTSNPN, CDR2 SVGIG (reference sequence). Between the trimmed V and J ends, which lost 2 bases and 6 bases, there was a span of 20 bases. The CDR3 here is CAWSSLTAFKGEQYF. In DNA, the CDR3 is TGTGCCTGGAGTTCCCTGACGGCCTTTAAGGGCGAGCAGTACTTC.

This rearrangement joins TRBV4-1 to TRBJ2-7; D perhaps matches TRBD1 (5 bases). V was clipped by 3 bases and J by 3 bases, with 9 bases between them. The CDR3 is 13 amino acids. Per the germline V gene, CDR1 is MGHRA and CDR2 is YSYEKL. The CDR3: CASSHGDSYEQYF. As DNA, the CDR3 is TGCGCCAGCAGCCATGGAGACAGCTACGAGCAGTACTTC.

This clonotype was picked up many times. This chain links TRBV2 with TRBJ2-1, with 9 bases aligning to TRBD2. The germline V gene encodes CDR1 SNHLY and CDR2 FYNNEI. J was trimmed by 9 bases and V by 4 bases; bases with no gene match: 7. This CDR3 region has 14 residues. This chain's CDR3 is CASSVRTSAGEQFF. CDR3 DNA sequence: TGTGCCAGCAGTGTGAGGACTAGCGCTGGTGAGCAGTTCTTC.

At least ten counts were recorded for this clonotype. V gene TRBV6-1 combines with J gene TRBJ2-7; 9 bases map to TRBD1. J was trimmed by 3 bases and V by 3 bases; bases with no gene match: 3. This CDR3 spans 14 amino acids. Looked up from germline, CDR1 is MNHNS and CDR2 is SASEGT. CDR3 nucleotides: TGTGCCAGCAGTGAGGACAGGGGATTCTACGAGCAGTACTTC. Translation gives CASSEDRGFYEQYF.

In its sample, this clonotype was seen many times. The rearrangement uses TRBV11-2 and TRBJ2-1; D may be TRBD2 (5 bases). The CDR3 spans 17 residues. Per germline, CDR1 SGHAT and CDR2 FQNNGV. Trimming took off 1 base at V and 2 bases at J, with 15 bases between the two ends. CDR3 region: CASSLGRRSAAYNEQFF. Written as DNA, the CDR3 is TGTGCCAGCAGCTTAGGGCGCCGTAGCGCCGCCTACAATGAGCAGTTCTTC. Full variable domain (remainder filled in from reference TRBV11-2 and TRBJ2-1): EAGVAQSPRYKIIEKRQSVAFWCNPISGHATLYWYQQILGQGPKLLIQFQNNGVVDDSQLPKDRFSAERLKGVDSTLKIQPAKLEDSAVYLCASSLGRRSAAYNEQFFGPGTRLTVL.

This clonotype has at least ten counts. This sequence joins TRBV6-2 or TRBV6-3 and TRBJ2-1; 7 positions agree with TRBD2. The V segment lost 2 bases and the J segment 4 bases; nucleotides outside the gene matches: 5. Germline V CDR1 and CDR2: MNHEY, SVGEGT. The CDR3 has 15 amino acids. The CDR3 sequence is CASSYVAGLYNEQFF. CDR3 bases: TGTGCCAGCAGTTACGTAGCGGGCCTATACAATGAGCAGTTCTTC.

At least ten counts were recorded for this clonotype. This chain links TRBV7-9 with TRBJ2-1; TRBD2 agrees at 13 bases. Looked up from germline, CDR1 is SEHNR and CDR2 is FQNEAQ (reference sequence). J was trimmed by 5 bases and V by 1 base; bases with no gene match: 2. The CDR3 is made up of 16 amino acids. The CDR3 DNA reads TGTGCCAGCAGCTTAGTGGGACTAGCGGGGCACAATGAGCAGTTCTTC. Residues: CASSLVGLAGHNEQFF.

This clonotype appeared many times. The V and J genes are TRBV12-3 or TRBV12-4 and TRBJ1-2, with 7 bases that match TRBD1. With V trimmed by 2 bases and J by 8 bases, 8 bases remained unmatched. The CDR3 covers 14 residues. The CDR3 sequence: CASSLSGQGGGYTF. Written as DNA, the CDR3 is TGTGCCAGCAGTTTAAGCGGGCAGGGGGGCGGCTACACCTTC.

This clonotype was found many times. The V and J genes are TRBV28 and TRBJ1-1; a weak D match, TRBD1 (5 bases). Germline V CDR1 and CDR2: MDHEN, SYDVKM. Trimming removed 6 bases at V and 11 bases at J, with 22 bases between. The CDR3 runs 14 residues. The CDR3 reads CASSQSLSSGHAFF. DNA of the CDR3: TGTGCCAGCAGCCAGAGTTTATCGTCAGGGCATGCTTTCTTT.

This clonotype was recorded many times. The chain uses TRBV29-1 and TRBJ2-1; 8 nucleotides align to TRBD1. Trimming cost V 4 bases and J 5 bases; bases outside gene matches: 7. The CDR3 spans 14 residues. The germline gives CDR1 SQVTM, CDR2 ANQGSEA. In nucleotides, the CDR3 is TGCAGCGTTGGTCAGGGGGCGCAGGACAATGAGCAGTTCTTC. Translating it yields CSVGQGAQDNEQFF.

The rearrangement uses TRBV20-1 and TRBJ2-1, with TRBD2 matching over 8 bases. This CDR3 has 17 amino acids. V gave up 2 bases and J gave up 2 bases; unmatched junction bases: 11. The germline CDR1 and CDR2 sequences are DFQATT and SNEGSKA (reference sequence). Here the CDR3 reads CSARTMAGGFPYNEQFF. In DNA form, the CDR3 reads TGCAGTGCTAGAACAATGGCGGGAGGATTCCCCTACAATGAGCAGTTCTTC.